The rows below give T cell receptor beta chains drawn from one sample of a study of shared clonotypes between healthy human individuals. Here immunoSEQ multiplex PCR was the method, and the copy in TCRdb shows in-frame clones only, minus some. The sample has under 300,000 clones, 50% to 80% seen once; the top ten hold around 10%. Sequences were obtained from memory CD4+ T cells sorted from blood. The receptors were sampled from a man aged 30-40 years in good health. Each CDR3 is given with its conserved first and last residue. D genes are given only for firm matches. Expanded clones get a size class; other rows say once, few or many, or leave the size out.

v_call	d_call	j_call	clone_size	cdr3_aa	cdr3_nt
TRBV5-3	NA	TRBJ2-1	NA	CARSSVRVKTYNEQFF	TGTGCCAGAAGCTCGGTACGGGTAAAGACCTACAATGAGCAGTTCTTC
TRBV7-2	NA	TRBJ2-7	NA	CASSLVGSGSYEQYF	TGTGCCAGCAGCTTAGTAGGGTCGGGGTCCTACGAGCAGTACTTC
TRBV2	NA	TRBJ2-5	NA	CASSVLETQYF	TGTGCCAGCAGTGTCTTAGAGACCCAGTACTTC
TRBV16	NA	TRBJ1-1	NA	CASSQSRGVEAFF	TGTGCCAGCAGCCAATCACGAGGAGTTGAAGCTTTCTTT
TRBV28	NA	TRBJ1-5	once	CASSLRGGGQPQHF	TGTGCCAGCAGTTTAAGGGGTGGGGGTCAGCCCCAGCATTTT
TRBV28	NA	TRBJ2-7	NA	CASSPGPYEQYF	TGTGCCAGCAGCCCTGGACCCTACGAGCAGTACTTC
TRBV4-1	NA	TRBJ2-3	many	CASSQGGGRRLTDTQYF	TGCGCCAGCAGCCAAGGAGGGGGAAGGAGGTTAACAGATACGCAGTATTTT
TRBV18	NA	TRBJ1-5	many	CASSPGFGNQPQHF	TGTGCCAGCTCACCAGGGTTTGGCAATCAGCCCCAGCATTTT
TRBV7-9	TRBD1	TRBJ1-4	NA	CASSPRLSGTGKKLFF	TGTGCCAGCAGCCCCCGGTTGAGTGGGACAGGGAAAAAACTGTTTTTT
TRBV28	NA	TRBJ2-7	few	CASSLLGSYEQYF	TGTGCCAGCAGTTTATTGGGAAGCTACGAGCAGTACTTC
TRBV14	NA	TRBJ2-2	few	CASSQVVGTGELFF	TGTGCCAGCAGCCAAGTTGTAGGCACCGGGGAGCTGTTTTTT
TRBV7-8	NA	TRBJ2-7	NA	CASSPYETTYEQYF	TGTGCCAGCAGCCCCTACGAAACAACCTACGAGCAGTACTTC
TRBV5-6	NA	TRBJ2-3	NA	CASNEGDGTQYF	TGTGCCAGCAACGAAGGGGATGGTACGCAGTATTTT
TRBV7-2	NA	TRBJ2-7	NA	CASSLERGDEQYF	TGTGCCAGCAGCTTAGAAAGGGGCGACGAGCAGTACTTC
TRBV6-1	TRBD2	TRBJ2-7	NA	CASSEGGGAEQYF	TGTGCCAGCAGTGAAGGGGGAGGGGCCGAGCAGTACTTC
TRBV2	NA	TRBJ2-5	NA	CASGGLYQETQYF	TGTGCCAGCGGGGGACTGTACCAAGAGACCCAGTACTTC
TRBV5-1	NA	TRBJ2-4	NA	CASSLADRNKNIQYF	TGCGCCAGCAGCTTGGCCGACAGGAACAAAAACATTCAGTACTTC
TRBV15	NA	TRBJ1-5	NA	CATSRDYETLRPQHF	TGTGCCACCAGCAGAGATTATGAGACGTTGAGGCCCCAGCATTTT
TRBV27	NA	TRBJ2-1	NA	CASSFRGFGVEQFF	TGTGCCAGCAGTTTTAGGGGGTTCGGTGTTGAGCAGTTCTTC
TRBV9	NA	TRBJ1-3	NA	CASSVGGFGNTIYF	TGTGCCAGCAGCGTAGGGGGATTTGGAAACACCATATATTTT
TRBV10-1	TRBD1	TRBJ2-1	NA	CASSSGGPQNEQFF	TGCGCCAGCAGTTCAGGGGGCCCTCAGAACGAGCAGTTCTTC
TRBV5-6	NA	TRBJ1-1	NA	CASIWSWGIPEAFF	TGTGCCAGCATATGGTCCTGGGGGATCCCTGAAGCTTTCTTT
TRBV11-2	NA	TRBJ2-2	NA	CASSPSPGPTGELFF	TGTGCCAGCAGCCCCTCACCGGGGCCGACCGGGGAGCTGTTTTTT
TRBV28	TRBD1	TRBJ2-7	NA	CASSLPGTGTHEQYF	TGTGCCAGCAGTTTACCCGGGACAGGGACCCACGAGCAGTACTTC
TRBV20-1	NA	TRBJ2-2	NA	CSARSGELFF	TGCAGTGCTAGAAGCGGGGAGCTGTTTTTT
TRBV28	TRBD2	TRBJ2-7	NA	CASRVAGVYEQYF	TGTGCCAGCAGGGTAGCGGGAGTCTACGAGCAGTACTTC
TRBV5-1	NA	TRBJ2-5	NA	CASSSNTRQETQYF	TGCGCCAGCAGCTCCAATACCAGGCAAGAGACCCAGTACTTC
TRBV11-2	NA	TRBJ2-7	NA	CASSLFLGRGSYEQYF	TGTGCCAGCAGCTTATTTTTGGGCAGGGGATCCTACGAGCAGTACTTC
TRBV7-9	NA	TRBJ1-4	NA	CASSLEGYPKLFF	TGTGCCAGCAGCTTAGAGGGGTACCCAAAACTGTTTTTT
TRBV28	TRBD2	TRBJ2-1	NA	CASSSVTRTSEIF	TGTGCCAGCAGTTCTGTTACTAGGACTAGCGAGATCTTC
TRBV28	TRBD2	TRBJ2-2	NA	CASRAGAAGELFF	TGTGCCAGCAGGGCGGGAGCGGCCGGGGAGCTGTTTTTT
TRBV6-1	NA	TRBJ2-3	NA	CASSEVEVPPQYF	TGTGCCAGCAGTGAAGTTGAGGTCCCGCCGCAGTATTTT
TRBV7-2	NA	TRBJ2-1	few	CASSLDVRSLPGEFF	TGTGCCAGCAGCTTAGATGTGCGGAGCCTCCCTGGGGAGTTCTTC
TRBV11-2	TRBD2	TRBJ2-2	NA	CASSLGDSGRFPGELFF	TGTGCCAGCAGCTTAGGAGATAGCGGGAGGTTCCCCGGGGAGCTGTTTTTT
TRBV7-8	TRBD2	TRBJ2-1	NA	CASRPSGTFYNEQFF	TGTGCCAGCAGGCCTAGCGGGACATTCTACAATGAGCAGTTCTTC
TRBV7-6	NA	TRBJ1-3	NA	CASSPSAQAGSGNTIYF	TGTGCCAGCAGCCCCAGCGCCCAAGCGGGCTCTGGAAACACCATATATTTT
TRBV2	TRBD2	TRBJ2-3	NA	CASGAGGVTDTQYF	TGTGCCAGCGGCGCGGGGGGCGTTACAGATACGCAGTATTTT
TRBV15	TRBD2	TRBJ2-3	once	CATSRGLAGGTDTQYF	TGTGCCACCAGCAGAGGGCTAGCGGGAGGTACAGATACGCAGTATTTT
TRBV28	TRBD2	TRBJ2-5	NA	CASSFESGRVEETQYF	TGTGCCAGCAGTTTTGAAAGCGGGAGGGTAGAAGAGACCCAGTACTTC
TRBV15	NA	TRBJ2-3	few	CATSRVAGGNTQYF	TGTGCCACCAGCAGAGTCGCAGGGGGGAATACGCAGTATTTT
TRBV7-2	NA	TRBJ2-7	few	CASSSNRAAYEQYF	TGTGCCAGCAGTTCCAACAGAGCCGCCTACGAGCAGTACTTC
TRBV5-1	TRBD2	TRBJ2-5	few	CASSSGSGRPQETQYF	TGCGCCAGCAGCTCGGGTAGCGGGAGACCGCAAGAGACCCAGTACTTC
TRBV15	TRBD2	TRBJ2-1	NA	CATSRGLAGDGEQFF	TGTGCCACCAGCAGGGGACTAGCGGGAGATGGTGAGCAGTTCTTC
TRBV5-5	NA	TRBJ2-2	once	CASSLGGVGTGELFF	TGTGCCAGCAGCTTGGGGGGCGTGGGCACCGGGGAGCTGTTTTTT
TRBV10-1	NA	TRBJ2-1	NA	CASSELWSPGGTYNEQFF	TGCGCCAGCAGTGAGTTGTGGTCCCCAGGCGGTACCTACAATGAGCAGTTCTTC
TRBV6-1	NA	TRBJ2-7	NA	CASSEVGYEQYF	TGTGCCAGCAGTGAAGTTGGGTACGAGCAGTACTTC
TRBV4-3	TRBD2	TRBJ2-1	NA	CASSLQAPTGGLKNEQFF	TGCGCCAGCAGCCTACAGGCCCCTACGGGAGGGCTTAAGAATGAGCAGTTCTTC
TRBV2	NA	TRBJ1-2	NA	CASSDVFRGYTF	TGTGCCAGCAGTGACGTTTTTAGAGGCTACACCTTC
TRBV21-1	NA	TRBJ1-1	NA	CASSNDRVNTEAFF	TGTGCCAGCAGCAACGACAGGGTGAACACTGAAGCTTTCTTT
TRBV29-1	NA	TRBJ1-2	NA	CSVEGGAISYGYTF	TGCAGCGTTGAAGGGGGCGCGATAAGCTATGGCTACACCTTC
TRBV10-1	TRBD1	TRBJ2-5	NA	CASSGGTGMGETQYF	TGCGCCAGCAGTGGAGGGACAGGGATGGGGGAGACCCAGTACTTC
TRBV2	NA	TRBJ2-5	NA	CASIRPKETQYF	TGTGCCAGCATAAGGCCAAAAGAGACCCAGTACTTC
TRBV4-3	NA	TRBJ2-7	few	CASSQDIESYEQYF	TGCGCCAGCAGCCAAGATATAGAGAGCTACGAGCAGTACTTC
TRBV7-2	NA	TRBJ2-4	NA	CASSLSITGVWGENIQYF	TGTGCCAGCAGCTTGTCTATAACGGGGGTGTGGGGTGAAAACATTCAGTACTTC
TRBV15	NA	TRBJ2-2	NA	CATSRDRSTGELFF	TGTGCCACCAGCAGAGATCGTAGCACCGGGGAGCTGTTTTTT
TRBV5-1	NA	TRBJ1-1	NA	CASSPGPRTNGMNTEAFF	TGCGCCAGCAGCCCAGGACCCCGGACAAATGGCATGAACACTGAAGCTTTCTTT
TRBV7-9	NA	TRBJ2-3	few	CASSPQGSPQYF	TGTGCCAGCAGCCCTCAGGGGTCTCCGCAGTATTTT
TRBV5-4	TRBD2	TRBJ2-1	NA	CASSPRLAGGQGEQFF	TGTGCCAGCAGCCCCCGACTAGCGGGAGGCCAGGGTGAGCAGTTCTTC
TRBV7-7	TRBD2	TRBJ2-3	NA	CASSSTSGATDTQYF	TGTGCTAGCAGCTCGACTAGCGGTGCCACAGATACGCAGTATTTT